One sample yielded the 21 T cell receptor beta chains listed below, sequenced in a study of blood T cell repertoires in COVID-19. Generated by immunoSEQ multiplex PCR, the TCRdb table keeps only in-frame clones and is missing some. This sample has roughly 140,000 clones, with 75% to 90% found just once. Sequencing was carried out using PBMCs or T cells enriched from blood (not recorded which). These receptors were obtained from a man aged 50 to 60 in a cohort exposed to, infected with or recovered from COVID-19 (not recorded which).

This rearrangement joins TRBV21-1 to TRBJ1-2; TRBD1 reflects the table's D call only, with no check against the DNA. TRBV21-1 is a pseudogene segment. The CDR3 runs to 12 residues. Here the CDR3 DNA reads TGTGCCAGCAGCAATGGACAGGGGGGTCCTTGCTTC. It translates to CASSNGQGGPCF.

The CDR3 protein is CSAIRGLTEAFF. CDR3 coding DNA: TGCAGCGCAATCAGGGGGCTTACTGAAGCTTTCTTT. V gene TRBV29-1 combines with J gene TRBJ1-1, with 8 bases matching TRBD1. Germline assignment: CDR1 SQVTM and CDR2 ANQGSEA. The ends lost 7 bases at V and 5 bases at J; junction bases unmatched: 6. CDR3 length: 12 amino acids.

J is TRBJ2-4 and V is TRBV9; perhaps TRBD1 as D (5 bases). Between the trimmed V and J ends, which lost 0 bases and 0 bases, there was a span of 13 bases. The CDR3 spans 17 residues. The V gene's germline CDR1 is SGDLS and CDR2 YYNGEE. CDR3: CASSVGGDSLAKNIQYF. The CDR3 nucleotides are TGTGCCAGCAGCGTAGGGGGCGACAGTTTAGCCAAAAACATTCAGTACTTC.

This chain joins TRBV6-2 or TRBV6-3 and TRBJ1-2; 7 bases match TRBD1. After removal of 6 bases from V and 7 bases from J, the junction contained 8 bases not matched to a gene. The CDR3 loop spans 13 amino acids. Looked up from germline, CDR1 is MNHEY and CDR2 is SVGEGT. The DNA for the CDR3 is TGTGCCAGCAGCAAGGAGGGGGCCAGTGGCTACACCTTC. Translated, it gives CASSKEGASGYTF.

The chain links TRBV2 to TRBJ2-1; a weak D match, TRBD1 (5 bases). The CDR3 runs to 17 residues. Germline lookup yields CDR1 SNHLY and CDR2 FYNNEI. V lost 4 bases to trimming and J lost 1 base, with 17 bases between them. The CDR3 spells CASSATRATRSYNEQFF. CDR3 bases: TGTGCCAGCAGTGCTACCAGGGCCACCAGGTCCTACAATGAGCAGTTCTTC.

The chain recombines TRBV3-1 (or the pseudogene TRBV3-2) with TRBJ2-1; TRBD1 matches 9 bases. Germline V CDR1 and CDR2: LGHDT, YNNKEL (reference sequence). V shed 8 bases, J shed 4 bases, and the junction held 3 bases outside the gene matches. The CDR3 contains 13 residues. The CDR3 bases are TGTGCCAGCGGCGGGACAGGGTACAATGAGCAGTTCTTC. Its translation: CASGGTGYNEQFF.

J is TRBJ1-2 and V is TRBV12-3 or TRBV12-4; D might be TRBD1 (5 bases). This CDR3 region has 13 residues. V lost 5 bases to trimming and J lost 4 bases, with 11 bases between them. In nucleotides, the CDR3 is TGTGCCAGCAGTCCCCTAGACAGCTATGGCTACACCTTC. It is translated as CASSPLDSYGYTF.

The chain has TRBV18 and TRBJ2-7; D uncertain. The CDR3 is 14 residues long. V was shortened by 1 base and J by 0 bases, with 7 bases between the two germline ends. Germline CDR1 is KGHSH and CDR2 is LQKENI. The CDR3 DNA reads TGTGCCAGCTCACCACAAAGGAGCTCCTACGAGCAGTACTTC. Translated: CASSPQRSSYEQYF. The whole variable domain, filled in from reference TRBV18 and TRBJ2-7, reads NAGVMQNPRHLVRRRGQEARLRCSPMKGHSHVYWYRQLPEEGLKFMVYLQKENIIDESGMPKERFSAEFPKEGPSILRIQQVVRGDSAAYFCASSPQRSSYEQYFGPGTRLTVT.

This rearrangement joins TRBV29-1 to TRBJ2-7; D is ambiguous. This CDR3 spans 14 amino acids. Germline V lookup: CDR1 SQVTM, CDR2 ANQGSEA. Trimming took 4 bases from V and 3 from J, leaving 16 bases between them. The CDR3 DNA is TGCAGCGTTGGAAAGGATCATGGCGGCTACGAGCAGTACTTC. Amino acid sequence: CSVGKDHGGYEQYF.

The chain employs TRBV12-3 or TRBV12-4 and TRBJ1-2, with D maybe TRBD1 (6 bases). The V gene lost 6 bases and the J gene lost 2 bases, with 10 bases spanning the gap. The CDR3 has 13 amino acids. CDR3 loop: CASSRGNNYGYTF. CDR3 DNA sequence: TGTGCCAGCAGCAGGGGCAACAACTATGGCTACACCTTC.

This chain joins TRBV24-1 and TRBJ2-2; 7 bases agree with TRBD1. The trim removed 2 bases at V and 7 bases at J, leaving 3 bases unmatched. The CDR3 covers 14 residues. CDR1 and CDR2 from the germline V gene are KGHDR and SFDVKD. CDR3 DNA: TGTGCCACCAGTGATTCCTACAGGGGCGGGGAGCTGTTTTTT. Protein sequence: CATSDSYRGGELFF.

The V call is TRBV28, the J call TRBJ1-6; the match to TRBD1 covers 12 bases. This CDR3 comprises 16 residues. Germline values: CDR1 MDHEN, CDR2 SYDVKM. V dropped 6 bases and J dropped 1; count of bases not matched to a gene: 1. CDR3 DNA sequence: TGTGCCAGCAGGGGACAGGGGGCTTCCTATAATTCACCCCTCCACTTT. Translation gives CASRGQGASYNSPLHF.

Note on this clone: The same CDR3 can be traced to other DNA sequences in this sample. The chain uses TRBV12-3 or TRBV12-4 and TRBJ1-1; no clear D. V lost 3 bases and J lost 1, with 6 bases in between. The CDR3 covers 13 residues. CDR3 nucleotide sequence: TGTGCCAGCAGTTTGGGCCGGAACACTGAAGCTTTCTTT. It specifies CASSLGRNTEAFF.

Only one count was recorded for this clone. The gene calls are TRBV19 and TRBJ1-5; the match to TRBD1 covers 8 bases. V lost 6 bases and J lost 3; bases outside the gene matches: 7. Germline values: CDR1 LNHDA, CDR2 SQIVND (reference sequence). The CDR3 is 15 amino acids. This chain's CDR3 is CASRLDRVDNQPQHF. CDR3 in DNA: TGTGCCAGTAGGCTGGACAGGGTTGACAATCAGCCCCAGCATTTT.

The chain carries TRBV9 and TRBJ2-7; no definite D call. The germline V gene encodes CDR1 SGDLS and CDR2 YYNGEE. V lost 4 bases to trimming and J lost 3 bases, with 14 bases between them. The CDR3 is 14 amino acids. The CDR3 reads CASSPLEYGYEQYF. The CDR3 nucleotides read TGTGCCAGCAGCCCCCTTGAGTACGGCTACGAGCAGTACTTC.

The CDR3 here is CASSHSYEQYF. In DNA, the CDR3 is TGTGCCAGCAGTCATTCCTACGAGCAGTACTTC. The genes are TRBV27 and TRBJ2-7; D gene ambiguous. V lost 5 bases and J lost 1, with 3 bases in between. The germline V gene encodes CDR1 MNHEY and CDR2 SMNVEV (reference sequence). CDR3 length: 11 amino acids.

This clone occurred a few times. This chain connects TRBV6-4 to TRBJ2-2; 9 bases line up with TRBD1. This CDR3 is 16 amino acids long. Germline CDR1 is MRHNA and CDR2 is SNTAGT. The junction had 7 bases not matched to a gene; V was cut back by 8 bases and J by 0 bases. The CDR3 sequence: CASRQGVLANTGELFF. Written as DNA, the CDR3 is TGTGCCAGCCGACAGGGGGTACTCGCGAACACCGGGGAGCTGTTTTTT.

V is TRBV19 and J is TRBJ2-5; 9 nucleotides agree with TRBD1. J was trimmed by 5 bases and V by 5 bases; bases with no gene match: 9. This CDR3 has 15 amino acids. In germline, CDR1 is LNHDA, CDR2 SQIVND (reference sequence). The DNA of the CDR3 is TGTGCCAGTAGTGCCACCGGGACAGGGAGGGAGACCCAGTACTTC. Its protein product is CASSATGTGRETQYF.

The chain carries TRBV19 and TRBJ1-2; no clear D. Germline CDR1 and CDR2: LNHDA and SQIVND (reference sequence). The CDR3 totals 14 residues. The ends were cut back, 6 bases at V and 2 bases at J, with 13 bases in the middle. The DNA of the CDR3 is TGTGCCAGTAGCCAAAAAAGTGAGAACTATGGCTACACCTTC. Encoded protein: CASSQKSENYGYTF.

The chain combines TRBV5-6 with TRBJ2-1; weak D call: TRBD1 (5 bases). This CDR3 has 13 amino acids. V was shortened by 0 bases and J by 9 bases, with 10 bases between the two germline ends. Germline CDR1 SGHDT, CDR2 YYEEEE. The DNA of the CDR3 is TGTGCCAGCAGCTTGGCAGGGTCCGCTGAGCAGTTCTTC. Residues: CASSLAGSAEQFF.

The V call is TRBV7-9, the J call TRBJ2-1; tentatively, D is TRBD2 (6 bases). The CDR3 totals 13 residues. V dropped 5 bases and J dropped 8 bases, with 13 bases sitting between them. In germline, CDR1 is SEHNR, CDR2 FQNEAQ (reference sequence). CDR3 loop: CASSPLGGDEQFF. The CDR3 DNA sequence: TGTGCCAGCAGCCCGCTCGGGGGTGATGAGCAGTTCTTC.